This is a list of T cell receptor beta chains from one sample in a study of T-cell memory formation after mild COVID-19. MiXCR, run by TCRdb on the 5' RACE reads, gives a single entry per CDR3 protein. This repertoire shows 25,000 to 35,000 distinct CDR3 sequences, 12% found once; its top ten account for roughly 15%. The sequencing sample was made of PBMCs or a T cell subset sorted from them (not recorded which). The receptors were gathered from an adult woman who had mild COVID-19 (a few samples of this study predate the infection). Cell type and time point are not known. CDR3s include the opening cysteine and the closing phenylalanine or tryptophan.

J gene | V gene | CDR3 protein
TRBJ2-3 | TRBV7-6 | CASSLYSDRVTDTQYF
TRBJ2-7 | TRBV5-4 | CASSFAWQGTYEQYF
TRBJ2-7 | TRBV18 | CASSPRLAGNYEQYF
TRBJ2-1 | TRBV20-1 | CSARPGLAGLYNEQFF
TRBJ2-7 | TRBV7-9 | CASSKRVNEQYF
TRBJ2-7 | TRBV11-2 | CASSWTSGAYEQYF
TRBJ1-1 | TRBV15 | CATSRESGLNTEAFF
TRBJ1-6 | TRBV4-1 | CASSQGQGISYNSPLHF
TRBJ2-1 | TRBV24-1 | CATLDWANNEQFF
TRBJ2-1 | TRBV5-7 | CASGAGPVDDEQFF
TRBJ1-2 | TRBV4-3 | CASSQTRGEWSYGYTF
TRBJ2-3 | TRBV20-1 | CSVHPGTDTQYF
TRBJ2-3 | TRBV20-1 | CSARPGQGLFGTDTQYF
TRBJ2-3 | TRBV7-3 | CASSLGLCTDTQYF
TRBJ2-1 | TRBV6-5 | CASSYSGLGYNEQFF
TRBJ1-2 | TRBV5-5 | CASSLERANYGYTF